The rows below give T cell receptor beta chains drawn from one sample of a study of T cells in Graves' hyperthyroidism and ophthalmopathy. TCRdb redid the calling of the multiplex PCR reads with MiXCR, one entry per CDR3 protein. The repertoire consists of hundreds of thousands of distinct CDR3 sequences, with about 13% occurring once and the leading ten covering roughly 33%. The sequencing sample was made of blood. These receptors all stem from a woman aged 35 to 49 with Graves' ophthalmopathy. CDR3s include the opening cysteine and the closing phenylalanine or tryptophan. A D gene is named only where the DNA matches it firmly. Expanded clones are given a class, and other clones once, few, many or no size at all.

j_call	clone_size	v_call	d_call	cdr3_nt	cdr3_aa
TRBJ2-3	once	TRBV4-1	NA	TGCGCCAGCAGCCAAGTGGGGTGGCATACGCAGTATTTT	CASSQVGWHTQYF
TRBJ1-1	NA	TRBV5-1	NA	TGCGCCAGCAGCCCGGAGGTCGGTTGGGCTTTCTTT	CASSPEVGWAFF
TRBJ1-1	many	TRBV12-5	TRBD1	TGTGCTAGTGGTTATATGACAGGGGCCGTGAACACTGAAGCTTTCTTT	CASGYMTGAVNTEAFF
TRBJ2-7	many	TRBV6-2/TRBV6-3	TRBD1	TGTGCCGCGGGACAGGCCTACGAGCAGTACTTC	CAAGQAYEQYF
TRBJ1-6	many	TRBV12-3/TRBV12-4	TRBD1	TGTGCCAGCAGCCTACAGGGGCGCTATTCACCCCTCCACTTT	CASSLQGRYSPLHF
TRBJ2-7	many	TRBV6-2/TRBV6-3	TRBD2	TGTGCCAGCAGTTACTCTGGGTCTAGCGGGAGATACTACGAGCAGTACTTC	CASSYSGSSGRYYEQYF
TRBJ2-2	many	TRBV27	TRBD1	TGTGCCAGCAGTATACTCGGGACAGGACGTTCCGGGGAGCTGTTTTTT	CASSILGTGRSGELFF
TRBJ1-1	many	TRBV28	NA	TGTGCCAGCAGATTATTAGGGGGGGAAGCTTTCTTT	CASRLLGGEAFF
TRBJ1-1	few	TRBV27	NA	TGTGCCAGCGGACACCAGGGCGCTGAAGCTTTCTTT	CASGHQGAEAFF
TRBJ2-2	NA	TRBV5-8	NA	TGTGCCAGCAGCCAGCCCCGGAGGGCGCTAAACACCGGGGAGCTGTTTTTT	CASSQPRRALNTGELFF
TRBJ2-7	few	TRBV6-2/TRBV6-3	NA	TGTGCCAGCAGCCCGTTGCGGTCTGATTACGAGCAGTACTTC	CASSPLRSDYEQYF
TRBJ2-1	NA	TRBV5-1	TRBD2	TGCGCCAGCACCTCAGGACTAGCGGGGGGGTCTATCGATGAGCAGTTCTTC	CASTSGLAGGSIDEQFF
TRBJ1-2	many	TRBV7-9	TRBD1	TGTGCCAGCAGACGAGATGACAGGGGGCGAGATGGCTACACCTTC	CASRRDDRGRDGYTF
TRBJ1-2	many	TRBV12-3/TRBV12-4	NA	TGTGCCAGCAGTTTAGGCAGGGCAGGGTTTAACTATGGCTACACCTTC	CASSLGRAGFNYGYTF
TRBJ2-7	few	TRBV5-1	TRBD1	TGCGCCAGCAGCCCCCTACCCCGGGACAGGGTTAACGAGCAGTACTTC	CASSPLPRDRVNEQYF
TRBJ1-4	NA	TRBV20-1	TRBD1	TGCAGTGCTCGGGACAGTACTAATGAAAAACTGTTTTTT	CSARDSTNEKLFF
TRBJ1-1	many	TRBV29-1	TRBD1	TGCAGCGCGGCCAGGGGGCCGAACACTGAAGCTTTCTTT	CSAARGPNTEAFF
TRBJ2-7	many	TRBV12-3/TRBV12-4	NA	TGTGCCAGCAGTCGAGACACCAGCTACGAGCAGTACTTC	CASSRDTSYEQYF
TRBJ2-5	few	TRBV12-5	NA	TGTGCTAGTGGTTTCGGGTCAGTGAAAGAGACCCAGTACTTC	CASGFGSVKETQYF
TRBJ2-3	few	TRBV24-1	NA	TGTGCCACCAGTGATTCGCGAGCGGGTCACACAGATACGCAGTATTTT	CATSDSRAGHTDTQYF
TRBJ1-3	many	TRBV20-1	NA	TGCAGTGCTAGCTCATCGGCGGGAAACACCATATATTTT	CSASSSAGNTIYF
TRBJ1-3	NA	TRBV7-9	NA	TGTGCCAGCAGCTTAGAGCGGCTCTCTGGAAACACCATATATTTT	CASSLERLSGNTIYF
TRBJ2-2	NA	TRBV6-1	NA	TGTGCCAGCAGACGGACACCAAACACCGGGGAGCTGTTTTTT	CASRRTPNTGELFF
TRBJ2-3	many	TRBV11-2	NA	TGTGCCAGCAGCCAAAGAGAAACGCAGTATTTT	CASSQRETQYF
TRBJ2-1	NA	TRBV4-1	TRBD2	TGCGCCAGCAGCCAAGAGCCTAGCGGGGGCTACAATGAGCAGTTCTTC	CASSQEPSGGYNEQFF
TRBJ1-2	many	TRBV6-5	NA	TGTGCCAGCAGTTACTCCCCCCGTCTAGGCTATGGCTACACCTTC	CASSYSPRLGYGYTF
TRBJ2-1	few	TRBV25-1	TRBD1	TGTGCCAGCAGCGACCGGGACAGGTACAATGAGCAGTTCTTC	CASSDRDRYNEQFF
TRBJ1-5	NA	TRBV19	NA	TGTGCCAGTAGTCTAATCCAGGGGTATAGCAATCAGCCCCAGCATTTT	CASSLIQGYSNQPQHF
TRBJ2-7	many	TRBV7-6	NA	TGTGCCAGCAGCTTCGCGCTAGGTGCCTACGAGCAGTACTTC	CASSFALGAYEQYF
TRBJ1-1	many	TRBV11-3	TRBD1	TGTGCCAGCCGGACAGGGGGCACTGAAGCTTTCTTT	CASRTGGTEAFF
TRBJ2-1	NA	TRBV30	TRBD2	TGTGCCTGGAGTCTGGGACTAGCGGGCCTGGATGAGCAGTTCTTC	CAWSLGLAGLDEQFF
TRBJ1-2	many	TRBV12-3/TRBV12-4	NA	TGTGCCAGCCGGGGCGCGGGTGGCTACACCTTC	CASRGAGGYTF
TRBJ2-7	many	TRBV11-2	TRBD1	TGTGCCAGCAGCTCCCCTACAGGGGTAGGTTCCTACGAGCAGTACTTC	CASSSPTGVGSYEQYF
TRBJ1-3	many	TRBV25-1	NA	TGTGCCAGCAGCGGACTTGACACCATATATTTT	CASSGLDTIYF
TRBJ2-5	many	TRBV5-4	NA	TGTGCCAGCACCCTATCCCCGGGAAGCCAAGAGACCCAGTACTTC	CASTLSPGSQETQYF
TRBJ2-7	many	TRBV3-1	NA	TGTGCCAGCAGCCTCGTCACTGCGGGGAACTACGAGCAGTACTTC	CASSLVTAGNYEQYF
TRBJ1-6	few	TRBV5-4	NA	TGTGCCAGCAGCTTTTTTGTAGGCAGTAGTAATTCACCCCTCCACTTT	CASSFFVGSSNSPLHF
TRBJ2-7	NA	TRBV24-1	TRBD2	TGTGCCACCAGTGACACCGGGACTAGCGGGAAGACCTACGAGCAGTACTTC	CATSDTGTSGKTYEQYF
TRBJ1-1	few	TRBV12-3/TRBV12-4	NA	TGTGCCAGCAGTTTCTCCGCTGAGGGCACTGAAGCTTTCTTT	CASSFSAEGTEAFF
TRBJ2-5	few	TRBV5-1	NA	TGCGCCAGCAGCTTGCGGGGTCCGCAAGAGACCCAGTACTTC	CASSLRGPQETQYF
TRBJ2-1	many	TRBV28	NA	TGTGCCAGCAGTTTTGGGGGGAGCTCCTACAATGAGCAGTTCTTC	CASSFGGSSYNEQFF
TRBJ2-5	many	TRBV2	NA	TGTGCCAGCAAGGCCGGGGAGAAGACAACGCAGACCCAGTACTTC	CASKAGEKTTQTQYF
TRBJ2-3	NA	TRBV7-2	NA	TGTGCCAGCAGCCAGGACTGGGGTGATGCGCAGTATTTT	CASSQDWGDAQYF